This entry features one T cell receptor beta chain sequence. What antigen it recognizes has not been identified. Per-base quality was not reported, and no clone a single base away is much larger than it. Each collaborating institution followed its own protocols to collect whole blood in K2EDTA tubes. For TCRbeta analysis, collaborator samples were shipped as frozen whole blood, as isolated PBMCs, or as DNA extracted from either sample type. This record belongs to a study of blood T cell repertoires in COVID-19 (dated by TCRdb to about 2020). About the investigation overall: Samples covering the acute and convalescent phases of COVID-19 were provided by collaborators in the United States, Italy and Spain. A freely available public database, intended as a resource for researchers studying the immune response to SARS-CoV-2, is where the repertoires were released. Subjects who had been exposed to COVID-19, were actively infected with it, or had recovered from it provided the deeply sampled blood TCRbeta repertoires that made up the dataset. Samples came from the ongoing ImmuneRACE study (first 160 participants) plus 1,254 subjects from 6 global collaborators. The material from the prospective study consisted of cDNA or gDNA derived from T cells, B-cell-depleted T cells, or PBMCs. HLA class I and class II types, where available, came from metadata supplied by the sample provider rather than from assay-based typing. Nearly every sample came with metadata listing a de-identified subject ID, COVID-19 status, age in years and sex. The full study reports these points: How much clinical and demographic metadata was included differed by source and by participant, and the metadata was provided uncurated.

The immunoSEQ Assay, a bias-controlled multiplex PCR, was used to amplify TCRbeta CDR3 regions from genomic DNA. Per the authors' processing: The number of nucleated cells in each sample was estimated from the amplification of reference gene primers within the assay. Sequence reads were collapsed and filtered to measure the absolute abundance of every unique TCRbeta CDR3 rearrangement. Productive Simpson clonality was computed per sample as the square root of Simpson's diversity index over productive rearrangements. Imported from immuneACCESS, the table was reduced by TCRdb to in-frame sequences with V and J called. These copies leave out some clones; in studies compared against another copy, an unresolved V gene accounts for under half, and the cause of the remainder is not known. That table furnishes V, J and clone size, whereas the DNA furnished D and trimming. This sample gives just over 650,000 clones in total; approximately 90% of them show up just once. The ten most abundant clones make up roughly 0.25% of the sample.

The sample comprised peripheral blood. The sequence came from a woman younger than 30 with acute or convalescent COVID-19.

The CDR3 region reads CASSPPGQGFEQYF. The nucleotides read TGTGCCAGCTCACCCCCGGGACAGGGATTCGAGCAGTACTTC. The chain couples TRBV18 to TRBJ2-7, with 9 central nucleotides matching TRBD1. According to the germline V gene, CDR1 reads KGHSH and CDR2 reads LQKENI. The CDR3, cysteine through phenylalanine, is 14 amino acids long. This entry keeps only the CDR3 DNA: 42 bases, framed from base 1. V has 3 bases trimmed and J has 6 bases trimmed; junction bases matching no gene number 6. With the portions outside the CDR3 filled from the reference TRBV18 and TRBJ2-7 genes, the complete variable region becomes NAGVMQNPRHLVRRRGQEARLRCSPMKGHSHVYWYRQLPEEGLKFMVYLQKENIIDESGMPKERFSAEFPKEGPSILRIQQVVRGDSAAYFCASSPPGQGFEQYFGPGTRLTVT.